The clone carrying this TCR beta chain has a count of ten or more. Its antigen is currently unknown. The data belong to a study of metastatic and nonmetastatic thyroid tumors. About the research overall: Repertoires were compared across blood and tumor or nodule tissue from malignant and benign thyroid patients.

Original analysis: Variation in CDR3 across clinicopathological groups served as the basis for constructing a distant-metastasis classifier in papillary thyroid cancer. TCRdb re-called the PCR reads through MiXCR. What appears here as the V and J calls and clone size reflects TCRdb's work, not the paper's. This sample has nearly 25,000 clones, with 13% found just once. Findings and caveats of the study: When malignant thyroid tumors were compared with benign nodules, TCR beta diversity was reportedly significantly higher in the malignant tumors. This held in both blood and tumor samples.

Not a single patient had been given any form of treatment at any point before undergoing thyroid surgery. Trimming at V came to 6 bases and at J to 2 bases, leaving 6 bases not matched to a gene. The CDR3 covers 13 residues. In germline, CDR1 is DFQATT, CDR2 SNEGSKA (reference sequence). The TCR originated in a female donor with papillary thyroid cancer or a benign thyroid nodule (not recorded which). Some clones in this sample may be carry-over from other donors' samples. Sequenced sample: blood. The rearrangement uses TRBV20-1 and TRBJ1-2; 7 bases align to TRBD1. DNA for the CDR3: TGCAGTGCAGGGAGGGGGCGCAACTATGGCTACACCTTC. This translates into CSAGRGRNYGYTF.